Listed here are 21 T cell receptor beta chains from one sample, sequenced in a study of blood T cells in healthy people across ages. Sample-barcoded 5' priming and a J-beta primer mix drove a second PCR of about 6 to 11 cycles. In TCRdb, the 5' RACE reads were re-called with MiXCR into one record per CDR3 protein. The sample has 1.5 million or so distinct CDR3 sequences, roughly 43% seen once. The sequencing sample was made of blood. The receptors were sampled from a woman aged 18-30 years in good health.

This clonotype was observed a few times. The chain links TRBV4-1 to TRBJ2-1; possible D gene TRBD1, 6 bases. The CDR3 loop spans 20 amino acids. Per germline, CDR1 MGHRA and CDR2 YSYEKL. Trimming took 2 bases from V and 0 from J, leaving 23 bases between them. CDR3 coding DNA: TGCGCCAGCAGCCAACTCCCAGCCACAGGGCGTTGGGGCTCCTACAATGAGCAGTTCTTC. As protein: CASSQLPATGRWGSYNEQFF.

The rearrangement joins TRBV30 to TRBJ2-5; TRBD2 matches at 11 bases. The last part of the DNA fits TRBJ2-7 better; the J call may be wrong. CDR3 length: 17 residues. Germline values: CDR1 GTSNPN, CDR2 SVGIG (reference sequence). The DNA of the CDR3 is TGTGCCTGGAGTCCCGTCGATTATAGCGGGAGGGGGAACGAGCAGTACTTC. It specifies CAWSPVDYSGRGNEQYF.

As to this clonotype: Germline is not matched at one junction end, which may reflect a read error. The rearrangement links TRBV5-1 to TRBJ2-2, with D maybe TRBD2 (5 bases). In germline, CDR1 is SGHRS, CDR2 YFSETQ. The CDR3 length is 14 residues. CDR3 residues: CANSLVGSTGELFF. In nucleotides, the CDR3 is TGCGCCAACAGCCTGGTGGGGAGTACCGGGGAGCTGTTTTTT.

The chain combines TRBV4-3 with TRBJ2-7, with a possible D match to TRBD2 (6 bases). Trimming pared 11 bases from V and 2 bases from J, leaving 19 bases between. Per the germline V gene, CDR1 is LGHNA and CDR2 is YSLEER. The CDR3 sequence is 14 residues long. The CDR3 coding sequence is TGCGCCGGTTCGATAGCGGAATCTGCCTACGAGCAGTACTTC. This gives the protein CAGSIAESAYEQYF.

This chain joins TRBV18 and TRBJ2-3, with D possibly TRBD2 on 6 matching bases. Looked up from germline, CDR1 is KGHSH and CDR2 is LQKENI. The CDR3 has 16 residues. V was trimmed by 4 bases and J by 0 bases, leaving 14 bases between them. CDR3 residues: CASSLLGGTSTDTQYF. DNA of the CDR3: TGTGCCAGCTCACTATTAGGCGGGACTAGCACAGATACGCAGTATTTT.

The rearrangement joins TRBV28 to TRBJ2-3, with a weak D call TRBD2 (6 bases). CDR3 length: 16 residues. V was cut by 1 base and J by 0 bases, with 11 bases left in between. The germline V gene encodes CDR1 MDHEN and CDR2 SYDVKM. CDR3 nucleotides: TGTGCCAGCAGTTTATTGGGACTGCGGAGCACAGATACGCAGTATTTT. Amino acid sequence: CASSLLGLRSTDTQYF. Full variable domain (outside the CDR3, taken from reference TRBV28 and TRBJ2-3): DVKVTQSSRYLVKRTGEKVFLECVQDMDHENMFWYRQDPGLGLRLIYFSYDVKMKEKGDIPEGYSVSREKKERFSLILESASTNQTSMYLCASSLLGLRSTDTQYFGPGTRLTVL.

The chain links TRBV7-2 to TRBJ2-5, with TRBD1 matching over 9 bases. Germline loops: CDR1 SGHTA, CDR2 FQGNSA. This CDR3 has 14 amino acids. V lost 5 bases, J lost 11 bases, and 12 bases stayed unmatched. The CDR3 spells CASSTGTGYKEQYF. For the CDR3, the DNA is TGTGCCAGCAGCACCGGGACAGGGTACAAGGAGCAGTACTTC.

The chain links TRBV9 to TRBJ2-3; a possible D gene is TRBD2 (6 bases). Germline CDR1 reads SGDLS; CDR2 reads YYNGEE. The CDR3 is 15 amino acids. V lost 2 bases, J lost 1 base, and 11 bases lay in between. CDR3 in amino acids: CASSVDSGRTDTQYF. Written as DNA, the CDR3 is TGTGCCAGCAGCGTTGACAGCGGGCGCACAGATACGCAGTATTTT.

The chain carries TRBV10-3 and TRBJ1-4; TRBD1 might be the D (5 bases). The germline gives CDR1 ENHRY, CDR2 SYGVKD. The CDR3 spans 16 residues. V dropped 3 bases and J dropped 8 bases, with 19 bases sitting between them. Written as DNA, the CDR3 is TGTGCCATCAGTGAAAGGTCTCGGAGGGGCGGCGAAAAACTGTTTTTT. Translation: CAISERSRRGGEKLFF.

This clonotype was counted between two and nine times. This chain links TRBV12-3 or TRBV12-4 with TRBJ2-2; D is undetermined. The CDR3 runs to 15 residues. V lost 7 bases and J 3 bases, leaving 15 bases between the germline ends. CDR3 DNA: TGTGCCAGCACTCGGCCCTTTTCGGACACCGGGGAGCTGTTTTTT. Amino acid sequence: CASTRPFSDTGELFF.

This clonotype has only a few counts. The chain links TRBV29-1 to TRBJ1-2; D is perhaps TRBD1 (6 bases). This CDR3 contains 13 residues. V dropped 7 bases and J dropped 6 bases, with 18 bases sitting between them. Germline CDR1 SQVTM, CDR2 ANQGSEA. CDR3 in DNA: TGCAGCGCCGGGAGGGGGGGATTTAATGGCTACACCTTC. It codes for CSAGRGGFNGYTF.

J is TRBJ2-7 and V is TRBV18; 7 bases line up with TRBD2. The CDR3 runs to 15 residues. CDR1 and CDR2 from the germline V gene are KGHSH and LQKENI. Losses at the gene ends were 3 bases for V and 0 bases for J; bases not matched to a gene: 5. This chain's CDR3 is CASSPWEGSSYEQYF. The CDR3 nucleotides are TGTGCCAGCTCACCGTGGGAGGGTAGCTCCTACGAGCAGTACTTC.

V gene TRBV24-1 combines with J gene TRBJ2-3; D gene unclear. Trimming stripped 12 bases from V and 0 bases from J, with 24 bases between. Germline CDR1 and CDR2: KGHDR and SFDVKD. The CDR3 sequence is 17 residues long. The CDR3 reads CAPTPGLIHPSTDTQYF. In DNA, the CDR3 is TGTGCCCCTACTCCGGGTCTAATCCATCCTAGCACAGATACGCAGTATTTT.

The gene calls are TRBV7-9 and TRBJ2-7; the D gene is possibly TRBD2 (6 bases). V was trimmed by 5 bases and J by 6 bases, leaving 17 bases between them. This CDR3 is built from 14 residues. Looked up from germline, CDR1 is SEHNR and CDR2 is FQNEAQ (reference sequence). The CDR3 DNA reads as TGTGCCAGCAGCACTAGAGAGCGGGCATTCGAGCAGTACTTC. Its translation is CASSTRERAFEQYF.

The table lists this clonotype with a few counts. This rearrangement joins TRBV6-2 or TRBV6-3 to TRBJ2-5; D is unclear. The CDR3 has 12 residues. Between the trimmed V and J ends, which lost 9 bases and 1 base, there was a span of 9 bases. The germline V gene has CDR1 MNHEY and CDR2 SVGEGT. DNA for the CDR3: TGTGCCAGTAAGTGGGCCCAAGAGACCCAGTACTTC. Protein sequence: CASKWAQETQYF.

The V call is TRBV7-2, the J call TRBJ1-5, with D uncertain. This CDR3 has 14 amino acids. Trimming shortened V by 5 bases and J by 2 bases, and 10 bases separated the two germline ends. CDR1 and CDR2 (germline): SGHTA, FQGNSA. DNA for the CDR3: TGTGCCAGCAGCCCTTCGACTCGCAATCAGCCCCAGCATTTT. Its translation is CASSPSTRNQPQHF.

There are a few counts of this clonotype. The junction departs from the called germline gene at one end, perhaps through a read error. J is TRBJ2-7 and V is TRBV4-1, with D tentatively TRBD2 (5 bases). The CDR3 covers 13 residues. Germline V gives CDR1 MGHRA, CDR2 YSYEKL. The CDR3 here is CASTQRVGSEQYF. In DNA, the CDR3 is TGCGCCAGCACCCAAAGGGTGGGGAGCGAGCAGTACTTC.

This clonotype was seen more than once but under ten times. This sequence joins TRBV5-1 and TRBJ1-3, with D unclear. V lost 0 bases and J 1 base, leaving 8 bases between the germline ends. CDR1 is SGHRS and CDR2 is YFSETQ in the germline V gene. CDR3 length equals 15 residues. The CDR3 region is CASSLEGLSGNTIYF. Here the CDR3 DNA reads TGCGCCAGCAGCTTGGAAGGGTTATCTGGAAACACCATATATTTT.

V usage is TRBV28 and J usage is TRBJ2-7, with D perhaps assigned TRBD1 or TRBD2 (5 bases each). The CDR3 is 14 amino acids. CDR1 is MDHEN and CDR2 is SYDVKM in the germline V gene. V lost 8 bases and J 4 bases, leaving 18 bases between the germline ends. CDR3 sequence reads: CASGLTSGAYEQYF. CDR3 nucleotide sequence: TGTGCCAGCGGCTTGACTTCCGGGGCTTACGAGCAGTACTTC.

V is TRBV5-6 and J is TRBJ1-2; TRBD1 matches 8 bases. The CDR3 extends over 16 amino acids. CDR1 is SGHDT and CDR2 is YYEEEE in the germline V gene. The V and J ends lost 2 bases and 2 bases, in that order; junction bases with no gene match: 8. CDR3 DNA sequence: TGTGCCAGCAGCTTTAAGGTTCGGACAGGGAACTATGGCTACACCTTC. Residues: CASSFKVRTGNYGYTF.

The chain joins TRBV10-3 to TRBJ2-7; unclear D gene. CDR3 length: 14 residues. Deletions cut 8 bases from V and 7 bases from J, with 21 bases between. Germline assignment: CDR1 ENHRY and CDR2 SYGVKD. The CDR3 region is CAIRAGSAYNEQYF. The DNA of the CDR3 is TGTGCCATCCGGGCCGGTTCGGCCTACAATGAGCAGTACTTC.